This entry lists 5 T cell receptor beta chains sequenced from one sample in a study of blood T cell repertoires in COVID-19. Sequenced by immunoSEQ multiplex PCR; TCRdb stores in-frame clones only, minus some. The repertoire holds some 120,000 clones, with around four fifths as singletons. Input material: peripheral blood. The receptors originated from a man in his 60s with acute or convalescent COVID-19.

The gene calls are TRBV28 and TRBJ2-1, with 8 bases aligning to TRBD2. J gave up 0 bases and V 5 bases, and 6 bases lay outside the gene matches. The CDR3 contains 16 residues. Germline V lookup: CDR1 MDHEN, CDR2 SYDVKM. The CDR3 DNA reads TGTGCCAGCAGTACCATAGCGGGAAGCTCCTACAATGAGCAGTTCTTC. Amino acids: CASSTIAGSSYNEQFF.

Remarks on this clone: The same CDR3 arises from other DNA sequences in this sample as well. The J gene is TRBJ1-5, the V gene TRBV5-1, with D perhaps TRBD1 (5 bases). Trimming stripped 1 base from V and 6 bases from J, with 8 bases between. The CDR3 is 13 amino acids. Germline values: CDR1 SGHRS, CDR2 YFSETQ. The CDR3: CASSLSGSQPQHF. In DNA, the CDR3 is TGCGCCAGCAGCTTGTCAGGGTCTCAGCCCCAGCATTTT. The full variable domain, completed using reference TRBV5-1 and TRBJ1-5, is KAGVTQTPRYLIKTRGQQVTLSCSPISGHRSVSWYQQTPGQGLQFLFEYFSETQRNKGNFPGRFSGRQFSNSRSEMNVSTLELGDSALYLCASSLSGSQPQHFGDGTRLSIL.

The chain combines TRBV5-4 with TRBJ2-7, with D perhaps matching TRBD2 (5 bases). Deletions cut 2 bases from V and 3 bases from J, with 12 bases between. Germline loops: CDR1 SGHNT, CDR2 YYREEE (reference sequence). The CDR3 is 14 residues long. CDR3: CASSFGVGNYEQYF. The CDR3, as DNA: TGTGCCAGCAGCTTCGGGGTAGGTAACTACGAGCAGTACTTC. Combining the CDR3 with reference TRBV5-4 and TRBJ2-7 gives the whole variable domain ETGVTQSPTHLIKTRGQQVTLRCSSQSGHNTVSWYQQALGQGPQFIFQYYREEENGRGNFPPRFSGLQFPNYSSELNVNALELDDSALYLCASSFGVGNYEQYFGPGTRLTVT.

This chain joins TRBV6-5 and TRBJ1-1; 7 bases fit TRBD1. CDR1 and CDR2 (germline): MNHEY, SVGAGI. There are 14 residues in the CDR3. J gave up 1 base and V 6 bases, and 5 bases lay outside the gene matches. The CDR3 here is CASRHRGGNTEAFF. The CDR3 DNA sequence: TGTGCCAGCAGACACAGGGGAGGGAACACTGAAGCTTTCTTT.

The gene calls are TRBV18 and TRBJ1-5, with TRBD1 matching 8 bases. V was clipped by 0 bases and J by 7 bases; unmatched bases: 11. CDR3 length: 17 amino acids. Germline V gene data show CDR1 as KGHSH and CDR2 as LQKENI. CDR3 in amino acids: CASSPPTVGTGGQPQHF. Here the CDR3 DNA reads TGTGCCAGCTCACCACCGACCGTCGGGACAGGTGGACAGCCCCAGCATTTT.